Below, 6 T cell receptor beta chains from the same sample are listed, as sequenced in a study of blood T cells in healthy people across ages. The second PCR ran about 6 to 11 cycles with a sample-barcoded 5' primer and J-beta primers. In TCRdb, the 5' RACE reads were re-called with MiXCR into one record per CDR3 protein. The sample contains around 780,000 distinct CDR3 sequences, roughly 24% of which appear only once. This sample also appeared in a second study, on T cells of mothers and their children.

The sequencing input was blood. These receptors were taken from a boy younger than 18 in good health.

This clonotype has only one observation. The gene calls are TRBV18 and TRBJ1-4; 9 bases agree with TRBD1. With V trimmed by 3 bases and J by 6 bases, 2 bases remained unmatched. Germline assignment: CDR1 KGHSH and CDR2 LQKENI. The CDR3 has 14 residues. The CDR3, as DNA: TGTGCCAGCTCACCGTGGACAGGGGATGAAAAACTGTTTTTT. It encodes CASSPWTGDEKLFF.

This clonotype was seen a handful of times. The chain uses TRBV13 and TRBJ2-3, with 11 nucleotides matching TRBD1. Germline lookup yields CDR1 PRHDT and CDR2 FYEKMQ (reference sequence). There are 17 residues in the CDR3. V lost 3 bases, J lost 4 bases, and 9 bases stayed unmatched. CDR3 coding DNA: TGTGCCAGCAGCTTCGCAGCGGGGGGACAGGGGGCAGATACGCAGTATTTT. Residues: CASSFAAGGQGADTQYF.

This clonotype was counted a few times. The CDR3 DNA is TGCGCCAGCAGTGATCAGGGAGCTAACTATGGCTACACCTTC. Translating it yields CASSDQGANYGYTF. The chain combines TRBV10-2 with TRBJ1-2, with D perhaps matching TRBD1 (5 bases). Germline assignment: CDR1 WSHSY and CDR2 SAAADI. Trimming removed 3 bases from V and 0 bases from J, with 8 bases in between. The CDR3 length is 14 residues.

The gene calls are TRBV12-3 or TRBV12-4 and TRBJ2-2; tentative D call: TRBD2 (5 bases). The CDR3 totals 15 residues. With 7 bases removed from V and 4 bases from J, the gap between germline ends came to 16 bases. The CDR3 DNA is TGTGCCAGCACCAAAGGAGGAAGTATCACCGGGGAGCTGTTTTTT. Its protein product is CASTKGGSITGELFF.

This clonotype was seen a single time. The rearrangement joins TRBV5-1 to TRBJ2-7, with D perhaps matching TRBD1 (6 bases). Trimming shortened V by 2 bases and J by 5 bases, and 11 bases separated the two germline ends. The germline gives CDR1 SGHRS, CDR2 YFSETQ. This CDR3 has 13 amino acids. CDR3 protein: CASSLEQGNEQYF. CDR3 nucleotide sequence: TGCGCCAGCAGCTTAGAACAGGGAAACGAGCAGTACTTC.

The chain links TRBV5-1 to TRBJ2-2; D is uncertain. CDR1 SGHRS and CDR2 YFSETQ come from the germline V gene. Trimming cost V 4 bases and J 5 bases, with 15 bases left between them. CDR3 length: 15 amino acids. CDR3 sequence reads: CASSLDRVGTGELFF. The CDR3 DNA reads TGCGCCAGCAGCCTGGACCGGGTTGGGACCGGGGAGCTGTTTTTT.